Following are 25 T cell receptor beta chains from one sample sequenced in a study of T cells in localized non-small cell lung cancer. The protocol was immunoSEQ multiplex PCR, while the TCRdb copy is restricted to in-frame clones and leaves out a portion. The profile shows some 30,000 clones, roughly nine tenths of them singletons. Source: PBMCs, taken before any cancer treatment. The receptor set was obtained from a man aged 35 to 69 with stage II lung adenocarcinoma.

V gene TRBV28 combines with J gene TRBJ2-1, with 10 bases that match TRBD2. The ends lost 4 bases at V and 2 bases at J; junction bases unmatched: 8. Germline assignment: CDR1 MDHEN and CDR2 SYDVKM. CDR3 size: 17 residues. The CDR3 region is CASSSFPTSGAYNEQFF. Here the CDR3 DNA reads TGTGCCAGCAGTTCTTTCCCCACTAGCGGGGCCTACAATGAGCAGTTCTTC.

The CDR3 region is CASRPAGNTGELFF. For the CDR3, the DNA is TGTGCCAGCAGGCCAGCGGGAAACACCGGGGAGCTGTTTTTT. The rearrangement joins TRBV25-1 to TRBJ2-2, with TRBD2 identical over 7 bases. This CDR3 is built from 14 residues. Unmatched junction bases numbered 3, after V lost 6 bases and J lost 2 bases. Germline CDR1 MGHDK, CDR2 SYGVNS. Looking up the rest from reference TRBV25-1 and TRBJ2-2 gives the full variable domain: EADIYQTPRYLVIGTGKKITLECSQTMGHDKMYWYQQDPGMELHLIHYSYGVNSTEKGDLSSESTVSRIRTEHFPLTLESARPSHTSQYLCASRPAGNTGELFFGEGSRLTVL.

V is TRBV6-5 and J is TRBJ1-2, with TRBD1 matching 8 bases. The CDR3 covers 15 residues. V trimming: 6 bases; J trimming: 4 bases; junction bases outside the gene matches: 10. The germline CDR1 and CDR2 sequences are MNHEY and SVGAGI. The CDR3 nucleotides are TGTGCCAGCAGGACCGGGACAGGTGACGCCTATGGCTACACCTTC. It specifies CASRTGTGDAYGYTF.

A few counts support this clone. This chain joins TRBV10-2 and TRBJ2-7; weak D call: TRBD1 (7 bases). The CDR3 contains 13 residues. From germline, CDR1 is WSHSY and CDR2 SAAADI. Trimming took off 4 bases at V and 5 bases at J, with 12 bases between the two ends. The CDR3 DNA follows: TGCGCCAGCAGTGTTGCGGGACAGAACGAGCAGTACTTC. Translating gives CASSVAGQNEQYF.

This rearrangement joins TRBV29-1 to TRBJ2-1; 8 bases are a match to TRBD2. With V trimmed by 3 bases and J by 0 bases, 10 bases remained unmatched. Germline V gene lookup returns CDR1 SQVTM and CDR2 ANQGSEA. The CDR3 is 17 amino acids. The chain's CDR3 is CSVDGRAEARSYNEQFF. CDR3 sequence (DNA): TGCAGCGTTGACGGGAGGGCGGAAGCTCGCTCCTACAATGAGCAGTTCTTC.

The V and J genes are TRBV5-1 and TRBJ2-1; 9 bases agree with TRBD2. In germline, CDR1 is SGHRS, CDR2 YFSETQ. Trimming cost V 0 bases and J 8 bases; bases outside gene matches: 6. This CDR3 is 15 amino acids long. Here the CDR3 DNA reads TGCGCCAGCAGCTTGGGGCGCGGGAGGGCTGATGAGCAGTTCTTC. As protein: CASSLGRGRADEQFF.

The chain joins TRBV11-2 to TRBJ1-1; D unresolved. The CDR3 has 12 residues. V was trimmed by 3 bases and J by 1 base, leaving 3 bases between them. From germline, CDR1 is SGHAT and CDR2 FQNNGV. CDR3 protein: CASSFRNTEAFF. For the CDR3, the DNA is TGTGCCAGCAGCTTTAGGAACACTGAAGCTTTCTTT.

The V call is TRBV6-1, the J call TRBJ1-6; maybe TRBD1 (6 bases). CDR3 length: 20 amino acids. Germline CDR1 MNHNS, CDR2 SASEGT. With 4 bases removed from V and 0 bases from J, the gap between germline ends came to 22 bases. The CDR3 coding sequence is TGTGCCAGCAGTGCTGTTGGCTCCGGGACACCGAGCTCCTATAATTCACCCCTCCACTTT. Protein: CASSAVGSGTPSSYNSPLHF.

The J gene is TRBJ1-1, the V gene TRBV30; 9 bases agree with TRBD1. Germline trimming cut 5 bases from V and 1 base from J; bases unmatched to any gene: 5. Germline CDR1 reads GTSNPN; CDR2 reads SVGIG (reference sequence). The CDR3 covers 14 residues. CDR3 DNA sequence: TGTGCCTGGGGGGGACAGGGTTGGAACACTGAAGCTTTCTTT. It specifies CAWGGQGWNTEAFF.

The chain couples TRBV10-3 to TRBJ1-1; D unresolved. From germline, CDR1 is ENHRY and CDR2 SYGVKD. The CDR3 is made up of 15 amino acids. The ends were cut back, 2 bases at V and 0 bases at J, with 10 bases in the middle. The CDR3 DNA sequence: TGTGCCATCAGTGAGGAGAGACTACTGAACACTGAAGCTTTCTTT. It yields the protein CAISEERLLNTEAFF.

The chain uses TRBV28 and TRBJ2-2, with D possibly called TRBD1 or TRBD2 (6 bases each). Germline CDR1 and CDR2: MDHEN and SYDVKM. Trimming left V 10 bases short and J 6 bases short, with 18 bases between. The CDR3 length is 14 residues. This CDR3 reads CATRKDGGAGELFF. CDR3 coding DNA: TGTGCCACTAGAAAGGACGGGGGCGCCGGGGAGCTGTTTTTT.

V and J are TRBV6-5 and TRBJ1-1; 10 bases are shared with TRBD1. This CDR3 comprises 15 residues. The junction had 10 bases not matched to a gene; V was cut back by 2 bases and J by 10 bases. Looked up from germline, CDR1 is MNHEY and CDR2 is SVGAGI. CDR3 sequence reads: CASSYDGTGALVAFF. CDR3 DNA sequence: TGTGCCAGCAGTTACGACGGGACAGGGGCTCTTGTAGCTTTCTTT.

This sequence joins TRBV7-9 and TRBJ2-7; 11 bases line up with TRBD2. Germline lookup yields CDR1 SEHNR and CDR2 FQNEAQ (reference sequence). This CDR3 region has 16 residues. The ends lost 0 bases at V and 7 bases at J; junction bases unmatched: 8. The CDR3, as DNA: TGTGCCAGCAGCTTAGCGGCGGTAGCGGGAGGGCTTGAGCAGTACTTC. It is translated as CASSLAAVAGGLEQYF.

The chain joins TRBV6-5 to TRBJ1-1, with 7 positions matching TRBD1. The ends lost 6 bases at V and 3 bases at J; junction bases unmatched: 10. Germline V gene lookup returns CDR1 MNHEY and CDR2 SVGAGI. CDR3 size: 15 residues. The CDR3 sequence is CASSEPRGTDTEAFF. The CDR3 DNA follows: TGTGCCAGCAGCGAACCCAGGGGGACAGACACTGAAGCTTTCTTT.

The V gene is TRBV19, the J gene TRBJ1-1; D ambiguous. V lost 1 base and J lost 6, with 12 bases in between. This CDR3 comprises 14 residues. Germline V lookup: CDR1 LNHDA, CDR2 SQIVND (reference sequence). DNA for the CDR3: TGTGCCAGTAGTATAGGGCAGGAATCTCCTGAAGCTTTCTTT. This translates into CASSIGQESPEAFF.

J is TRBJ1-2 and V is TRBV19; 7 bases are a match to TRBD1. The germline CDR1 and CDR2 sequences are LNHDA and SQIVND (reference sequence). The CDR3 sequence is 14 residues long. The junction had 7 bases not matched to a gene; V was cut back by 7 bases and J by 2 bases. The CDR3 is CASTPAGQNYGYTF. DNA for the CDR3: TGTGCCAGTACCCCGGCGGGACAGAACTATGGCTACACCTTC.

This chain connects TRBV7-9 to TRBJ2-7; possible D gene TRBD1, 5 bases. CDR1 is SEHNR and CDR2 is FQNEAQ in the germline V gene (reference sequence). V lost 1 base and J 2 bases, leaving 9 bases between the germline ends. This CDR3 has 14 residues. DNA of the CDR3: TGTGCCAGCAGCTTAGGAGGCAGGGCCTACGAGCAGTACTTC. Translating gives CASSLGGRAYEQYF.

V and J are TRBV7-6 and TRBJ2-5; D gene ambiguous. The CDR3 spans 13 residues. The V gene lost 6 bases and the J gene lost 2 bases, with 10 bases spanning the gap. Germline CDR1 reads SGHVS; CDR2 reads FNYEAQ. CDR3 in amino acids: CASRSGWQETQYF. The CDR3 DNA reads TGTGCCAGCAGATCAGGATGGCAAGAGACCCAGTACTTC.

This clone was counted a few times. The genes are TRBV30 and TRBJ1-4; D ambiguous. The CDR3 runs to 11 residues. Germline V gene lookup returns CDR1 GTSNPN and CDR2 SVGIG (reference sequence). The germline V and J ends were trimmed by 3 bases and 5 bases, with 4 bases remaining between them. The CDR3 reads CAWRKNEKLFF. Here the CDR3 DNA reads TGTGCCTGGAGGAAAAATGAAAAACTGTTTTTT.

This clone was observed a handful of times. The chain is built from TRBV7-3 and TRBJ1-1; D unresolved. Trimming removed 2 bases at V and 2 bases at J, with 6 bases between. The CDR3 extends over 13 amino acids. CDR1 is SGHTA, CDR2 FQGTGA, per germline. The CDR3 DNA reads as TGTGCCAGCAGCTTAGTTCCAAACACTGAAGCTTTCTTT. Translation gives CASSLVPNTEAFF.

The chain uses TRBV6-5 and TRBJ1-2; weak D call: TRBD1 (5 bases). The CDR3 has 16 amino acids. Germline V lookup: CDR1 MNHEY, CDR2 SVGAGI. V dropped 2 bases and J dropped 2 bases, with 15 bases sitting between them. In nucleotides, the CDR3 is TGTGCCAGCAGTTACGCCCGGGACGGCCCCAACTATGGCTACACCTTC. Its translation: CASSYARDGPNYGYTF.

This chain joins TRBV6-5 and TRBJ2-3; TRBD2 might be the D (6 bases). Trimming shortened V by 6 bases and J by 1 base, and 11 bases separated the two germline ends. The CDR3 runs to 14 residues. Germline V CDR1 and CDR2: MNHEY, SVGAGI. This CDR3 reads CASRLALGTDTQYF. The DNA for the CDR3 is TGTGCCAGCAGGCTAGCGTTAGGCACAGATACGCAGTATTTT.

The rearrangement links TRBV6-5 to TRBJ1-2; D may be TRBD1 (5 bases). V lost 5 bases and J lost 7, with 20 bases in between. Germline loops: CDR1 MNHEY, CDR2 SVGAGI. This CDR3 contains 15 residues. In DNA form, the CDR3 reads TGTGCCAGCAGTCCTCGTTTGGGGGGTCGGGGTGGCTACACCTTC. Protein product: CASSPRLGGRGGYTF.

The rearrangement joins TRBV4-3 to TRBJ2-2; maybe TRBD2 (6 bases). CDR3 length: 16 amino acids. Per germline, CDR1 LGHNA and CDR2 YSLEER. The germline V and J ends were trimmed by 0 bases and 6 bases, with 14 bases remaining between them. The CDR3 DNA reads TGCGCCAGCAGCCAAGAACACGGGAGAATGGCCGGGGAGCTGTTTTTT. Translating gives CASSQEHGRMAGELFF.

J is TRBJ2-3 and V is TRBV6-6; D is ambiguous. The CDR3 extends over 14 amino acids. CDR1 MNHNY and CDR2 SVGAGI come from the germline V gene (reference sequence). Trimming cost V 2 bases and J 7 bases, with 13 bases left between them. CDR3 residues: CASSYLPGEYTQYF. As DNA, the CDR3 is TGTGCCAGCAGTTACCTACCAGGAGAATATACGCAGTATTTT.